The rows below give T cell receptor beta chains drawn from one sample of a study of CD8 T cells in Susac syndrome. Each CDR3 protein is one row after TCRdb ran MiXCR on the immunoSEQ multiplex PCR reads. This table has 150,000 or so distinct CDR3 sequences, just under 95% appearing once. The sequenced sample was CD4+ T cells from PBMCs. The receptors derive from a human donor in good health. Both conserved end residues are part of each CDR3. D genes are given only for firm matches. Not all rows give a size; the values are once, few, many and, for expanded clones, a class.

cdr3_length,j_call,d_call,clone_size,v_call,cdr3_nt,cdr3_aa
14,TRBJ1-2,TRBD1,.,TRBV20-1,TGCAGTGCTAGGGTGGGACAGTCACTCTATGGCTACACCTTC,CSARVGQSLYGYTF
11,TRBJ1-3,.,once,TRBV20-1,TGCAGTGGTCACTCTGGAAACACCATATATTTT,CSGHSGNTIYF
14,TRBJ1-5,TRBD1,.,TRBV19,TGTGCCAGTATCAACAGGGGATCATCTAGGCCCCAGCATTTT,CASINRGSSRPQHF
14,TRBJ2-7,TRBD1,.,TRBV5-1,TGCGCCAGCAGCCCTGAGGGGGCTTCCTACGAGCAGTACTTC,CASSPEGASYEQYF
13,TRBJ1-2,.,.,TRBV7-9,TGTGCCAGCAGCTCAAGGGGTGGGAGAGGCTACACCTTC,CASSSRGGRGYTF
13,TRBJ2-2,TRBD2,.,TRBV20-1,TGCAGTGCTAGACTAGCGGGGGCCGGGGAGCTGTTTTTT,CSARLAGAGELFF
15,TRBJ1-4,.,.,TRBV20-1,TGCAGTGCCATCAGGGGTAGGGCAACTAATGAAAAACTGTTTTTT,CSAIRGRATNEKLFF
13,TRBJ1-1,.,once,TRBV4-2,TGTGCCAGCAGCCAGGGGTTTGACACTGAAGCTTTCTTT,CASSQGFDTEAFF
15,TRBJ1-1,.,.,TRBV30,TGTGCCTGGAGTGTACGAGGGTTAAGGGGAACTGAAGCTTTCTTT,CAWSVRGLRGTEAFF
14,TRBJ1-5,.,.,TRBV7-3,TGTGCCAGCAGCCAAAGCGGGGGAGATCAGCCCCAGCATTTT,CASSQSGGDQPQHF
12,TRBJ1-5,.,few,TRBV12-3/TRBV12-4,TGTGCCAGCAGCCAGGTGAATCAGCCCCAGCATTTT,CASSQVNQPQHF
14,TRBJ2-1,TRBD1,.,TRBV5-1,TGCGCCAGCAGCATAGGGGGCCTTTACAATGAGCAGTTCTTC,CASSIGGLYNEQFF
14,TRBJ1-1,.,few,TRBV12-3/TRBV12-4,TGTGCCAGCAGTTTGGTCCAGGGAAGCACTGAAGCTTTCTTT,CASSLVQGSTEAFF
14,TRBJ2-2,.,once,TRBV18,TGTGCCAGCTCACCGGACGGGAACACCGGGGAGCTGTTTTTT,CASSPDGNTGELFF
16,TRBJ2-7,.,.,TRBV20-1,TGCAGTGCTTACACATTCGGAGGGCAAAGCTCCTACGAGCAGTACTTC,CSAYTFGGQSSYEQYF
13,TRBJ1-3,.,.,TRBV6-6,TGTGCCAGCAGTTACTCCTCCTCGGACACCATATATTTT,CASSYSSSDTIYF
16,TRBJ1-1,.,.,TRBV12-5,TGTGCTAGTGGTTTGGTTCTGGGACTCACGGACACTGAAGCTTTCTTT,CASGLVLGLTDTEAFF
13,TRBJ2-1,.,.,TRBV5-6,TGTGCCAGCAGCTTGCGGACTACCGATGAGCAGTTCTTC,CASSLRTTDEQFF
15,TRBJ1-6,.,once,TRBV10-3,TGTGCCATCAGTGACCTAGGGCAGGGTAATTCACCCCTCCACTTT,CAISDLGQGNSPLHF
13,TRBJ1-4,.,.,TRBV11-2,TGTGCCAGCAGCCGACAGCAAGGTGAAAAACTGTTTTTT,CASSRQQGEKLFF
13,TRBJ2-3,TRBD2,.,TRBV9,TGTGCCAGCAGCACGGGGGGGCCAGATACGCAGTATTTT,CASSTGGPDTQYF
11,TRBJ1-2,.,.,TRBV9,TGTGCCAGCAGCTGGGGGGATGGCTACACCTTC,CASSWGDGYTF
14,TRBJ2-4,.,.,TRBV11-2,TGTGCCAGCAGCCCACGGACAGTGCAAAACATTCAGTACTTC,CASSPRTVQNIQYF
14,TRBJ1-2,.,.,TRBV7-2,TGTGCCAGCAGCCCCAGTCCAGCTAAGTATGGCTACACCTTC,CASSPSPAKYGYTF
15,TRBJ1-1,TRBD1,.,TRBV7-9,TGTGCCAGCAGCTTAGGACAGGGAATGGACACTGAAGCTTTCTTT,CASSLGQGMDTEAFF
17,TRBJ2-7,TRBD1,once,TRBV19,TGTGCCAGTAGTATACCTAGGACAGGGAAGTCTACCCTGGAGCAGTACTTC,CASSIPRTGKSTLEQYF
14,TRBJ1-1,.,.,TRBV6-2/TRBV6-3,TGTGCCAGCAGTGAGGTGGGGCGTGCCACTGAAGCTTTCTTT,CASSEVGRATEAFF
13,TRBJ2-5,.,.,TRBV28,TGTGCCAGCGAGGAGCGGACCCAAGAGACCCAGTACTTC,CASEERTQETQYF
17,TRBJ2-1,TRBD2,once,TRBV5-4,TGTGCCAGCAGCTTGTACAGCGGGGGGGCCTATATCGATGAGCAGTTCTTC,CASSLYSGGAYIDEQFF
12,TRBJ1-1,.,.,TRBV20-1,TGCAGTGCTAGCTCGGGGAACACTGAAGCTTTCTTT,CSASSGNTEAFF
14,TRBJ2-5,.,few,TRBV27,TGTGCCAGCAGTTTGGGGTTAGGGCAAGAGACCCAGTACTTC,CASSLGLGQETQYF
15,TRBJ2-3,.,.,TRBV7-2,TGTGCCAGCAGCCCCAGGGTGTTTAGCACAGATACGCAGTATTTT,CASSPRVFSTDTQYF
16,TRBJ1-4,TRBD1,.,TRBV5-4,TGTGCCAGCAGCCTCCGGGGACAGGGGCTGGGTGAAAAACTGTTTTTT,CASSLRGQGLGEKLFF
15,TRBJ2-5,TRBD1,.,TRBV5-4,TGTGCCAGCAGGATTGGAGGACAGGGTATAGAGACCCAGTACTTC,CASRIGGQGIETQYF
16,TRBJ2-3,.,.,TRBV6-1,TGTGCCAGCAGTGAAGCTTTTCGGGCCCTCGCAGATACGCAGTATTTT,CASSEAFRALADTQYF
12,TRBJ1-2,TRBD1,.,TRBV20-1,TGCAGTGCTACCGGGACAGACAATGGCTACACCTTC,CSATGTDNGYTF
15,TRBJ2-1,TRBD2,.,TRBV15,TGTGCCACCCACAAGGACCCAGCGGGGAACAATGAGCAGTTCTTC,CATHKDPAGNNEQFF
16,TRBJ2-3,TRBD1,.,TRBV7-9,TGTGCCAGCAGCTTAGCCCGACAGGGGGGGACAGATACGCAGTATTTT,CASSLARQGGTDTQYF
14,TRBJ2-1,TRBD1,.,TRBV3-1,TGTGCCAGCAGCCTGACAGGGGTAAGCAATGAGCAGTTCTTC,CASSLTGVSNEQFF
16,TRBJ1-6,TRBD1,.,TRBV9,TGTGCCAGCAGCAAAGGAGGGACAGACTATAATTCACCCCTCCACTTT,CASSKGGTDYNSPLHF
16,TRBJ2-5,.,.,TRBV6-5,TGTGCCAGCAGTTACGGCAGGGTTACTGGGGGAGAGACCCAGTACTTC,CASSYGRVTGGETQYF
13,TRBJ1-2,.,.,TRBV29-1,TGCAGCGTTGAAGGAACAGGGCACTATGGCTACACCTTC,CSVEGTGHYGYTF
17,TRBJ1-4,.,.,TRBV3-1,TGTGCCAGCAGCCAAGAGTATTCCGGGTCAACTAATGAAAAACTGTTTTTT,CASSQEYSGSTNEKLFF
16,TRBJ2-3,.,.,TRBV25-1,TGTGCCAGCAGTACTACATTAGGGGGGGCGAAGGATACGCAGTATTTT,CASSTTLGGAKDTQYF
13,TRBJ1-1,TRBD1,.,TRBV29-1,TGCAGCGGGCGAGACAGGGATTACTCTGAAGCTTTCTTT,CSGRDRDYSEAFF
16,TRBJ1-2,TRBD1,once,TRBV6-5,TGTGCCAGCAGTTCTCAAACCGGGACAGGCTCCTATGGCTACACCTTC,CASSSQTGTGSYGYTF
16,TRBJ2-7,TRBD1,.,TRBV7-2,TGTGCCAGCAGCTTAGCCGGACAGGATGGCTCCTACGAGCAGTACTTC,CASSLAGQDGSYEQYF
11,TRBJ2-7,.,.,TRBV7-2,TGTGCCAGCAGCTTCAGAAGCGAGCAGTACTTC,CASSFRSEQYF
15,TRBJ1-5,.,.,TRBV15,TGTGCCACCAGCCTGGGGACTCCTGGCGATCAGCCCCAGCATTTT,CATSLGTPGDQPQHF
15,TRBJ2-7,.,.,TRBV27,TGTGCCACCCGGCCCCAGCGGGTAAACTCCTACGAGCAGTACTTC,CATRPQRVNSYEQYF
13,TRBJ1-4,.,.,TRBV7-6,TGTGCCAGCAGCTCTAAGAACAGGGATCGACTGTTTTTT,CASSSKNRDRLFF
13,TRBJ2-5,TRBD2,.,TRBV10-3,TGTGCCATCAGTACTACTAGCGCCGAGACCCAGTACTTC,CAISTTSAETQYF
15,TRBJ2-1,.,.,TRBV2,TGTGCCAGCATGTGGGGCGGTAGCTCCTACAATGAGCAGTTCTTC,CASMWGGSSYNEQFF